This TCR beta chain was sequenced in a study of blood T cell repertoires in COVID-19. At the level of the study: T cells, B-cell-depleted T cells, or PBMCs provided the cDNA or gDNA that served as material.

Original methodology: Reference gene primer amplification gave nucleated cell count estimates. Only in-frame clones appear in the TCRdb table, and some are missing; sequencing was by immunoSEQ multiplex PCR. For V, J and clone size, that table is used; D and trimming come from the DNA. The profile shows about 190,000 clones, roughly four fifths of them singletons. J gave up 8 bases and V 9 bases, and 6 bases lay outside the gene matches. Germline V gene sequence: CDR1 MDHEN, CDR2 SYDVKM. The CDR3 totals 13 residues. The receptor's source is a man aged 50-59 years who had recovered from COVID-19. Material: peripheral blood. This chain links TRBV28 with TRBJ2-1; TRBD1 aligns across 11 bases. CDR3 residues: CASWTGGKDEQFF. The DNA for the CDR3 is TGTGCCAGTTGGACAGGGGGCAAGGATGAGCAGTTCTTC.